The following is a TCR beta chain sequence with its context. Its antigen is unidentified. This record belongs to a study of cytomegalovirus exposure and HLA in healthy donors. Study-wide results and limits: Associated with cytomegalovirus, according to the listing, were around 170 TCR beta chains. As immune exposure information, only CMV serostatus was available. V- and J-gene trimming in TCR beta was tied to a missense DCLRE1C variant by an analysis performed later. In all likelihood, a cluster of highly shared sequence variants was a sequencing artifact.

Germline values: CDR1 LNHNV, CDR2 YYDKDF (reference sequence). The V segment lost 3 bases and the J segment 2 bases; nucleotides outside the gene matches: 8. This CDR3 comprises 17 residues. Vbeta (60) and Jbeta (13) primers were used in the PCR. Assay: immunoSEQ multiplex PCR; the TCRdb copy retains only in-frame clones and omits some. The sample lists tens of thousands of clones, about 78% occurring once. The sample taken for sequencing was PBMCs. The receptor was isolated from a male donor in good health and CMV-seropositive. This sequence joins TRBV15 and TRBJ2-7; 12 nucleotides align to TRBD2. The CDR3 coding sequence is TGTGCCACCAGCAGTGACAGGACTAGCGGGGAACCCTACGAGCAGTACTTC. Translating it yields CATSSDRTSGEPYEQYF.